This record covers a single TCR beta chain. Its antigen is still unknown. Produced via immunoSEQ multiplex PCR; TCRdb's table is partial and in-frame only. The profile shows about 57,000 clones, around 90% of them singletons. The sample comes from a study of graft-versus-host responses after intestinal transplantation. Study-wide context: Induction with anti-thymocyte globulin, then tacrolimus and steroids for around three years, was given to all recipients. Study results and caveats: Peak circulating GvH clone levels were associated with early post-transplant HvG declines. Allografts carried high graft-versus-host to host-versus-graft clonal ratios in patients having graft-donor T cell macrochimerism.

After removal of 1 base from V and 10 bases from J, the junction contained 8 bases not matched to a gene. This CDR3 has 16 amino acids. Germline V lookup: CDR1 LGHNA, CDR2 YSLEER. Sequenced here: PBMCs, sampled 26 days after transplant. The clonotype originates from a human patient who received an intestinal transplant, so some T cells may come from the graft donor. The chain couples TRBV4-3 to TRBJ1-6; 9 bases match TRBD1. The CDR3 reads CASSQGWGTGSSPLHF. DNA of the CDR3: TGCGCCAGCAGCCAAGGGTGGGGGACAGGGTCCTCACCCCTCCACTTT.